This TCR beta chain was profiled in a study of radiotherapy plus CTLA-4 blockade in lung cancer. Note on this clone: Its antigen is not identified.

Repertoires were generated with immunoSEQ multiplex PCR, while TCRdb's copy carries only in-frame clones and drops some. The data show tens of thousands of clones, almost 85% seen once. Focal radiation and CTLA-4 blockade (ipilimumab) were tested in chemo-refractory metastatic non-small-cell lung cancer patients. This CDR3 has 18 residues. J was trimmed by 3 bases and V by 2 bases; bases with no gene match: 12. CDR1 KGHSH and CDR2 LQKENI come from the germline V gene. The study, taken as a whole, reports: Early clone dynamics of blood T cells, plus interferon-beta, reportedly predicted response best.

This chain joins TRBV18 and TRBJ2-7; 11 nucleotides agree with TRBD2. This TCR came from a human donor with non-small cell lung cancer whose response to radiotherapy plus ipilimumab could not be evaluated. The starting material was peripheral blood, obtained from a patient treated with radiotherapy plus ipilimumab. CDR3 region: CASSPSLTSGTQNYEQYF. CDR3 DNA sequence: TGTGCCAGCTCACCATCTCTGACTAGCGGGACACAAAACTACGAGCAGTACTTC.